The subject of this entry is one TCR beta chain. The antigen remains undetermined. The germline gives CDR1 SGHAT, CDR2 FQDESV (reference sequence). V shed 2 bases and J shed 7 bases, with 14 bases lying between them. The CDR3 totals 15 residues. The data originate from a study of T-cell reconstitution after alpha-beta-depleted transplantation in children. Study-wide results and caveats: At one year after transplant, newly produced T cells mostly accounted for T-cell counts and diversity. The origin of alpha-beta T cells about two months after transplant was reportedly several hundred expanded graft clones.

Unique molecular identifiers were built into the TCRbeta library. From the PCR reads, TCRdb called clonotypes with MiXCR, one entry per CDR3 protein. The sample holds more than 500,000 distinct CDR3 sequences, roughly an eighth seen once. The rearrangement uses TRBV11-1 and TRBJ2-2, with a weak D call TRBD1 (6 bases). The receptor was derived from a female patient aged 2 to 10 who had a stem cell transplant for aplastic anemia, so the T cells may come from the graft donor. The sample was PBMCs, mostly from graft donor cells, taken 180 days after TCRalphabeta/CD19-depleted stem cell transplant. The CDR3 here is CASSLIRGSDGELFF. In DNA, the CDR3 is TGTGCCAGCAGCTTAATCAGGGGCTCTGACGGGGAGCTGTTTTTT.